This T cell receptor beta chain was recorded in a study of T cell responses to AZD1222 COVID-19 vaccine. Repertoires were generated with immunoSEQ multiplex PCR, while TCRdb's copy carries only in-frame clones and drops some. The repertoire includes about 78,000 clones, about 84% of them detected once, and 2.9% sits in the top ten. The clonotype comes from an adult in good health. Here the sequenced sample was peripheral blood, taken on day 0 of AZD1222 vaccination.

This CDR3 is CASSLEWTGVTEAFF. CDR3 DNA sequence: TGCGCCAGCAGCTTGGAGTGGACAGGGGTCACTGAAGCTTTCTTT. The rearrangement joins TRBV5-1 to TRBJ1-1, with TRBD1 identical over 9 bases. J was trimmed by 4 bases and V by 0 bases; bases with no gene match: 4. The CDR3 has 15 residues. CDR1 is SGHRS and CDR2 is YFSETQ in the germline V gene.